This T cell receptor (beta chain) was captured by sequencing in a study of blood T cell repertoires in COVID-19. The wider study: The origin of the acute and convalescent COVID-19 samples was the United States, Italy and Spain.

Authors' methods: Researchers report that nucleated cell counts were estimated from reference gene primer amplification. Sequencing used immunoSEQ multiplex PCR; TCRdb keeps in-frame clones, though not all of them. The DNA was the basis for D and trimming; V, J and clone size are from that table. The data show about 300,000 clones, around nine tenths seen once. This CDR3 has 17 residues. V gave up 1 base and J gave up 7 bases; unmatched junction bases: 6. Germline CDR1 reads SEHNR; CDR2 reads FQNEAQ (reference sequence). Material: peripheral blood. This TCR came from a man between 65 and 85 years old with acute or convalescent COVID-19. The chain recombines TRBV7-9 with TRBJ2-1, with 14 positions matching TRBD2. This chain's CDR3 is CASSLGGTSGSWNEQFF. The CDR3 DNA is TGTGCCAGCAGCTTAGGCGGGACTAGCGGGAGTTGGAATGAGCAGTTCTTC.